This TCR beta chain originates from a study of cytomegalovirus exposure and HLA in healthy donors. PCR primers comprised 60 Vbeta and 13 Jbeta primers. Per the original methods: Unique TCR beta chains totaled roughly 79 million in a later count, with around 12 million of them shared. The data were produced by immunoSEQ multiplex PCR, yet TCRdb's version contains in-frame clones alone and is incomplete. That table supplies the V and J calls and clone size; D and trimming were determined from the DNA. The sample lists about 100,000 clones, roughly 78% occurring once. The V and J ends lost 6 bases and 8 bases, in that order; junction bases with no gene match: 6. The CDR3 covers 12 residues. Germline CDR1 and CDR2: SGHRS and YFSETQ.

The sample taken for sequencing was PBMCs. This TCR came from a woman aged 55-75 years in good health and CMV-seronegative. This rearrangement joins TRBV5-1 to TRBJ1-1; 8 bases are shared with TRBD1. CDR3 sequence reads: CASKGQAGEAFF. CDR3 bases: TGCGCCAGCAAGGGACAGGCGGGAGAAGCTTTCTTT.